This T cell receptor beta chain stems from a study of blood T cell repertoires in COVID-19. Per germline, CDR1 SGHNT and CDR2 YENEEA. V shed 5 bases, J shed 7 bases, and the junction held 3 bases outside the gene matches. The CDR3 spans 13 residues. In the original processing: Estimation of nucleated cell counts was performed using reference gene primer amplification. TCRdb keeps only in-frame clones here, not all; method: immunoSEQ multiplex PCR. V, J and clone size derive from that table, while D and trimming were established from the DNA sequence. The sample records roughly 180,000 clones, more than 65% being singletons.

J is TRBJ2-2 and V is TRBV11-3; 8 bases are shared with TRBD2. The sequence was collected from a man in his 60s who had recovered from COVID-19. The material sequenced was PBMCs or T cells enriched from blood (not recorded which). CDR3 amino acids: CASSQRGFGELFF. For the CDR3, the DNA is TGTGCCAGCAGCCAGCGGGGGTTCGGGGAGCTGTTTTTT.